This T cell receptor (beta chain) was observed in a study of PD-1 blockade in classical Hodgkin lymphoma (dated by TCRdb to 2018 to 2021). A note on the overall study: Nivolumab dosing was 3 mg/kg intravenously every 2 weeks, continuing until either disease progression or unacceptable toxicity. A peripheral blood immune signature of response to PD-1 blockade in classical Hodgkin lymphoma was defined using TCR beta sequencing and CyTOF.

The time point label for this specimen denotes: cycle 1 day 1 (C1D1), immediately before nivolumab initiation. Relapse after autologous stem cell transplantation had occurred in all trial patients, and cohorts A, B and C were distinguished by prior brentuximab vedotin exposure. A total of roughly 60 patients with relapsed/refractory classical Hodgkin lymphoma made up the trial cohort, and each patient's best overall response was complete response, partial response or progressive disease. Trial patients were treated with single-agent nivolumab in the multi-cohort phase II CheckMate 205 trial. An independent review committee assessed best overall response by applying the 2007 International Working Group response criteria. Trial PBMCs were collected just before the start of nivolumab (C1D1) and during therapy at cycle 2 day 1 and cycle 4 day 1. Peripheral blood was collected in 8 mL Vacutainer Cell Preparation Tubes, from which PBMCs were isolated by centrifugation and then cryopreserved.

Counted from cysteine to phenylalanine, this CDR3 has 16 amino acids. Left in the record is the CDR3 DNA by itself, 48 bases read in frame from the first base. From the germline V gene, CDR1 is SGHRS and CDR2 is YFSETQ. In regard to this clone: It lacks a known antigen. Relative to the germline gene, one junction end is altered; a read error may explain this.

Broader findings and caveats from the paper: The study was restricted to a single clinical trial cohort, and the causes of repertoire differences, possibly disease activity or prior therapy, were left undefined. Among trial patients, those achieving complete response had baseline diversity similar to that of newly diagnosed patients, while diversity was significantly lower in partial responders and progressors. Baseline TCR diversity was reported to be lower in newly diagnosed patients than in healthy donors, and even lower in relapsed/refractory patients. Diversity was lower in patients who began nivolumab less than 1 year after ASCT, so these patients were left out of later analyses to avoid confounding by immune reconstitution. A significant rise by C4D1 was seen in CD4+ but not CD8+ TCR diversity (p=0.0027 vs p=0.16), with the rise being most apparent in complete responders (p=0.02).

Genomic DNA was isolated using the Qiagen DNeasy kit from unsorted PBMCs as well as from negatively selected CD4+ and CD8+ fractions. TCR beta CDR3 regions were amplified by immunoSEQ multiplex PCR using primers annealing to V and J segments. A synthetic immune receptor repertoire was used to minimize amplification bias, and any remaining bias was removed computationally after sequencing. Per the original workflow: Custom Python scripts were used to quantify repertoire diversity as the Shannon entropy index. The unsorted, CD4+ and CD8+ repertoires were each analyzed separately, with the exception of combined analyses, where CD4+ and CD8+ sequences were merged in silico. A clone was considered expanded if an increase in frequency of at least 2-fold after treatment relative to C1D1 was found, and a pseudocount of 0.5 was applied to clones undetected at baseline. Clones with 0 or 1 copy at C1D1 were defined as singleton clones, while clones with 2 or more copies were defined as non-singleton clones. Clones expanded in unsorted samples were annotated as CD4+, CD8+ or unknown by matching protein sequences in sorted samples from the same patient. Diversity changes from C1D1 to C4D1 were tested in paired samples using Wilcoxon tests. The source is immuneACCESS, and TCRdb retained only in-frame sequences with V and J called. Part of the clones is not carried over; for the studies checked, unresolved V genes explain less than half of this, and the remainder is unexplained. D and trimming were read from the DNA, whereas the V and J calls and clone size are those reported in that table. The sample table holds tens of thousands of clones, of which about nine tenths were seen once. Around 20% of the sample goes to the ten largest clones.

Sequenced material: peripheral blood mononuclear cells (PBMCs), taken at baseline. The clonotype comes from a human donor with classical Hodgkin lymphoma. The sequence links TRBV5-1 to TRBJ2-7; 5 matching bases give a weak D call of TRBD1. The CDR3 region reads CASSLSTGLYEQYLDF. At the DNA level, the sequence is TGCGCCAGCAGCTTGTCAACAGGATTATACGAGCAGTACTTAGACTTC.